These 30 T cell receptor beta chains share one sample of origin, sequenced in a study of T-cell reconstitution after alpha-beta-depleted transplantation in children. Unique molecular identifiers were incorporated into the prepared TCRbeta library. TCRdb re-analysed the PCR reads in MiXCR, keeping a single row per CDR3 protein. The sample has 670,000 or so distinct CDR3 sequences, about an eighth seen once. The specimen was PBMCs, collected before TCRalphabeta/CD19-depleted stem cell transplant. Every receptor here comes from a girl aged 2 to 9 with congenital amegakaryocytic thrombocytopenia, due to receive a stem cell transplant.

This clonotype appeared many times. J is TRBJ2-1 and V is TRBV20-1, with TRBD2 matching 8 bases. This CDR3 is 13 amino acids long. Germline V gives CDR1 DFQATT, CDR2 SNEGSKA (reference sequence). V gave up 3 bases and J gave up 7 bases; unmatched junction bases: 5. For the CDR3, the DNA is TGCAGTGCTAGCTCTCTAGCGGGTAATGAGCAGTTCTTC. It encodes CSASSLAGNEQFF.

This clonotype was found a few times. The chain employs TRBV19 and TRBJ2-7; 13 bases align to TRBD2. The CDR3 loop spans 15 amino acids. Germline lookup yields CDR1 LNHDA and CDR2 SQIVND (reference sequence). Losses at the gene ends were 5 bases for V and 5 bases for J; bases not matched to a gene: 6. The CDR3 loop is CASSATSGRDNEQYF. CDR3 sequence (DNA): TGTGCCAGTAGTGCTACTAGCGGGAGGGATAACGAGCAGTACTTC.

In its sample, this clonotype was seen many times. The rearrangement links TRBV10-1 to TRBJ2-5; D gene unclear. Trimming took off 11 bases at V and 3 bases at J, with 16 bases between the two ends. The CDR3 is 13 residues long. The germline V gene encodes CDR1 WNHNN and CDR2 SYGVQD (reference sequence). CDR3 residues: CAGPGLREETQYF. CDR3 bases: TGCGCCGGGCCGGGCCTTCGGGAAGAGACCCAGTACTTC.

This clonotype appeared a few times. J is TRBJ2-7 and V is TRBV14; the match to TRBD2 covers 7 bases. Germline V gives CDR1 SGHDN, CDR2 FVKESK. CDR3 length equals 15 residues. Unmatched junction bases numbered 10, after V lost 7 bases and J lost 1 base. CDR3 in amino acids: CASTYTSEASYEQYF. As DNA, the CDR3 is TGTGCCAGCACCTATACTAGCGAGGCGTCCTACGAGCAGTACTTC.

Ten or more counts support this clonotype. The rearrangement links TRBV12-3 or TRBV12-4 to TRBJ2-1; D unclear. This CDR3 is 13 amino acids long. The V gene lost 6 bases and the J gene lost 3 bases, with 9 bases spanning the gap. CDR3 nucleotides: TGTGCCAGCAGCTTACGGGTCTACAATGAGCAGTTCTTC. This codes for CASSLRVYNEQFF.

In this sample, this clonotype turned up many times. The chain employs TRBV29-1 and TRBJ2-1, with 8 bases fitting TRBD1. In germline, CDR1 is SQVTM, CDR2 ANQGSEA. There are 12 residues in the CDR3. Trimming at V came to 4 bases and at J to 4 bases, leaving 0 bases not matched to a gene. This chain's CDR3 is CSVGDRYNEQFF. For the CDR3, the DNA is TGCAGCGTTGGGGACAGGTACAATGAGCAGTTCTTC.

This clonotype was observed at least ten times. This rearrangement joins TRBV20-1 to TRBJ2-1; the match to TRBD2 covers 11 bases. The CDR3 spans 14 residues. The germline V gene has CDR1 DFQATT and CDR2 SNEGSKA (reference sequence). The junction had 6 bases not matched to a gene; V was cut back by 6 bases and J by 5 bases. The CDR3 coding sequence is TGCAGTGCCGGTAGCGGGAGGGACCACAATGAGCAGTTCTTC. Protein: CSAGSGRDHNEQFF.

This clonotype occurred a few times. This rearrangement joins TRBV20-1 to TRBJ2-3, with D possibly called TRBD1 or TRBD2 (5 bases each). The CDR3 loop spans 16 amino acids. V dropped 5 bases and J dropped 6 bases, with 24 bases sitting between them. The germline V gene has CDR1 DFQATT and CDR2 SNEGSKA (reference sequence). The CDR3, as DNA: TGCAGTGCTCACCCTCCGACTGCCGGGGACCAGGATACGCAGTATTTT. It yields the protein CSAHPPTAGDQDTQYF.

Here the CDR3 DNA reads TGTGCCAGCAGCTTCTTCCTAACATACGAGCAGTACTTC. Amino acids: CASSFFLTYEQYF. This chain connects TRBV7-2 to TRBJ2-7; D is undetermined. Trimming took off 3 bases at V and 4 bases at J, with 10 bases between the two ends. From germline, CDR1 is SGHTA and CDR2 FQGNSA. This CDR3 contains 13 residues. Complete variable domain (other parts from reference TRBV7-2 and TRBJ2-7): GAGVSQSPSNKVTEKGKDVELRCDPISGHTALYWYRQSLGQGLEFLIYFQGNSAPDKSGLPSDRFSAERTGGSVSTLTIQRTQQEDSAVYLCASSFFLTYEQYFGPGTRLTVT.

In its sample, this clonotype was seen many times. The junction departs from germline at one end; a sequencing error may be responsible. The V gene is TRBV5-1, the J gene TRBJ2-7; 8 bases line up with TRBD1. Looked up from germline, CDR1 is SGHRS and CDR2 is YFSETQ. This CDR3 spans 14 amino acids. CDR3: CASSSGQGSYEQYF. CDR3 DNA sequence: TGTGCCAGCAGTTCCGGACAGGGTTCCTACGAGCAGTACTTC.

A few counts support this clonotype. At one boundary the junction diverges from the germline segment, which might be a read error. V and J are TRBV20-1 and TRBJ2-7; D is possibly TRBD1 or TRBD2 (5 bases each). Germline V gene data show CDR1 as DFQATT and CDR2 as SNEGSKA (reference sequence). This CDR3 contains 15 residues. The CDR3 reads CCARDIGASRYEQYF. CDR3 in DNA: TGCTGTGCTAGAGATATCGGGGCCTCGCGGTACGAGCAGTACTTC.

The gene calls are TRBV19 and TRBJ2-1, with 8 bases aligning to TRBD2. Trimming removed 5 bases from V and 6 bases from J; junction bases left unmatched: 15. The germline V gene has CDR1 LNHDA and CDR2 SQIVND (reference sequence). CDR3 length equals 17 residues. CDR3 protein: CASSEGSGRAYGNEQFF. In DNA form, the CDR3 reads TGTGCCAGTAGTGAGGGGTCCGGGAGGGCCTATGGCAATGAGCAGTTCTTC.

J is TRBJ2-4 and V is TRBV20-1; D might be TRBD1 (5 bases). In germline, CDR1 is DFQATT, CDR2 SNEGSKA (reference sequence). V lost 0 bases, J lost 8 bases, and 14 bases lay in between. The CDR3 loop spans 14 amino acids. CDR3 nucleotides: TGCAGTGCTAGAGACTCAGGGCAAAGGGACATTCAGTACTTC. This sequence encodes CSARDSGQRDIQYF.

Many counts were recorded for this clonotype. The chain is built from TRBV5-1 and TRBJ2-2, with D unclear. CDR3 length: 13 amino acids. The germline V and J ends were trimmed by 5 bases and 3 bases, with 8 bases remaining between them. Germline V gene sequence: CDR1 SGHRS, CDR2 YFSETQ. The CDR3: CASSHADTGELFF. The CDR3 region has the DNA TGCGCCAGCAGTCACGCGGACACCGGGGAGCTGTTTTTT.

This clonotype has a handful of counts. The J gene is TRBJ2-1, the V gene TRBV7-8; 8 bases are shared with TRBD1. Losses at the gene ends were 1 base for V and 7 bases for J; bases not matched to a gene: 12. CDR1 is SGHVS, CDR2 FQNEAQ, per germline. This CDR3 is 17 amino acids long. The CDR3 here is CASSLEGNYRDRNEQFF. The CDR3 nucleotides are TGTGCCAGCAGCTTAGAGGGAAACTATCGGGACAGGAATGAGCAGTTCTTC.

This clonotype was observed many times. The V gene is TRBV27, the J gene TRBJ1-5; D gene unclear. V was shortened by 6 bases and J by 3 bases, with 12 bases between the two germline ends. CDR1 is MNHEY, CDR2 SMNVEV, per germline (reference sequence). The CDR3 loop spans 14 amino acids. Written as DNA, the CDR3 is TGTGCCAGCAGGCCCTCGGGAGACAATCAGCCCCAGCATTTT. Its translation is CASRPSGDNQPQHF.

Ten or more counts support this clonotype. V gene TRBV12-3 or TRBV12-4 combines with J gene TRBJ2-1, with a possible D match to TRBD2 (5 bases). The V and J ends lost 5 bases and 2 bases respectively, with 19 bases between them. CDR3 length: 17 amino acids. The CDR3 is CASSLLTVARAYNEQFF. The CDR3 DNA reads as TGTGCCAGCAGTCTGCTAACGGTAGCGAGAGCCTACAATGAGCAGTTCTTC.

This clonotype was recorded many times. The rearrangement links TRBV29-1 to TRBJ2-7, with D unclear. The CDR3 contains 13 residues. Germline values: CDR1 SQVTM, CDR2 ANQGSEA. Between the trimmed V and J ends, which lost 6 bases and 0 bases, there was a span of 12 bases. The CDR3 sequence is CSVASAGSYEQYF. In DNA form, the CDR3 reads TGCAGCGTCGCGTCCGCCGGCTCCTACGAGCAGTACTTC.

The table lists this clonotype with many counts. In DNA, the CDR3 is TGCGCCAGCAGCTTGGTCCTAGCGAATGTAGATACGCAGTATTTT. It specifies CASSLVLANVDTQYF. The chain combines TRBV5-1 with TRBJ2-3; D is perhaps TRBD2 (6 bases). The germline V and J ends were trimmed by 0 bases and 5 bases, with 13 bases remaining between them. This CDR3 spans 15 amino acids. CDR1 is SGHRS, CDR2 YFSETQ, per germline.

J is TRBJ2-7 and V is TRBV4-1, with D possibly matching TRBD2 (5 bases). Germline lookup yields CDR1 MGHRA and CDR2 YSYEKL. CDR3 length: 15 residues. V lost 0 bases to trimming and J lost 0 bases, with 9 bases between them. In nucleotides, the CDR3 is TGCGCCAGCAGCCAAGACAGCGGAACCTCCTACGAGCAGTACTTC. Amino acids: CASSQDSGTSYEQYF.

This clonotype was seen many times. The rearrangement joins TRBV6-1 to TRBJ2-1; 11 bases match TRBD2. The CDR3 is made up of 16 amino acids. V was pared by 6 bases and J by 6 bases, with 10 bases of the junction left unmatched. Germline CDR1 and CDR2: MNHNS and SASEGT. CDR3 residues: CASSLALAGVPNEQFF. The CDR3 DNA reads TGTGCCAGCAGCCTTGCACTAGCGGGAGTCCCCAATGAGCAGTTCTTC.

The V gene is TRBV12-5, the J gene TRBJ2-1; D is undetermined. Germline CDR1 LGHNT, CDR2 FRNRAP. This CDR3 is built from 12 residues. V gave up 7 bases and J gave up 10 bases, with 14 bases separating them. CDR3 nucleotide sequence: TGTGCTAGTGCGATTGCGGTGGGCGAGCAGTTCTTC. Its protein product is CASAIAVGEQFF.

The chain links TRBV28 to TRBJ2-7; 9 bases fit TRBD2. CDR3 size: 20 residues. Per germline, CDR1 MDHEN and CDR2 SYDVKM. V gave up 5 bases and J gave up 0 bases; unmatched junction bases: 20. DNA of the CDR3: TGTGCCAGCAGTCTATTGCGAGTGGGGCCCAAGACTAGCGGCTCCTACGAGCAGTACTTC. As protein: CASSLLRVGPKTSGSYEQYF.

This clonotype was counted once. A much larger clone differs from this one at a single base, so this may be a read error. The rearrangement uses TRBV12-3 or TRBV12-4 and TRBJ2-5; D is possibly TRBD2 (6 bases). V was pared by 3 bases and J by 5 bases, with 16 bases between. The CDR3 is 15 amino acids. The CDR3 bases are TGTGCCAGCAGTTTTGCGGGACTGCACTCGGAGACCCAGTACTTC. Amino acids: CASSFAGLHSETQYF.

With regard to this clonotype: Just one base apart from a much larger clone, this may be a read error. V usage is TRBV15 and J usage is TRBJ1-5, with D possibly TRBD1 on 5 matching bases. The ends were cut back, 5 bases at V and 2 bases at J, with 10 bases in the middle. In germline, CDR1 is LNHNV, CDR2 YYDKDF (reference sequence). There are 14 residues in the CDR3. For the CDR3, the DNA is TGTGCCACCAGCGTGGGGGTAGGCAATCAGCCCCAGCATTTT. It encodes CATSVGVGNQPQHF.

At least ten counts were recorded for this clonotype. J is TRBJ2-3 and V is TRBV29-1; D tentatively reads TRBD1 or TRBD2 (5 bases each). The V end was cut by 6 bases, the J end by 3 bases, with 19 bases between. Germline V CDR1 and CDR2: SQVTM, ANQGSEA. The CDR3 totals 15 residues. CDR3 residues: CSVDGIGTATDTQYF. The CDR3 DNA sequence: TGCAGCGTCGACGGAATAGGGACCGCGACAGATACGCAGTATTTT.

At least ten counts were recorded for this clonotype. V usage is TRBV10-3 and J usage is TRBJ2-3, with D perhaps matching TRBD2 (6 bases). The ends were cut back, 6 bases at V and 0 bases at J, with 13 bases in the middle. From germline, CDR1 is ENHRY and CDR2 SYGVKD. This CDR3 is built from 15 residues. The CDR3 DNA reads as TGTGCCATCAGCTCCGTAGCGGAGAGCACAGATACGCAGTATTTT. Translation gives CAISSVAESTDTQYF.

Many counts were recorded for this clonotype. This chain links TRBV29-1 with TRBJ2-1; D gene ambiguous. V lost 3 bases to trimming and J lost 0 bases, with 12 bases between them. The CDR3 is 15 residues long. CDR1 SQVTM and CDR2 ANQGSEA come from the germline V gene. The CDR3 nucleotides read TGCAGCGTTGAGGGAAGCGCGAGCTCCTACAATGAGCAGTTCTTC. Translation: CSVEGSASSYNEQFF.

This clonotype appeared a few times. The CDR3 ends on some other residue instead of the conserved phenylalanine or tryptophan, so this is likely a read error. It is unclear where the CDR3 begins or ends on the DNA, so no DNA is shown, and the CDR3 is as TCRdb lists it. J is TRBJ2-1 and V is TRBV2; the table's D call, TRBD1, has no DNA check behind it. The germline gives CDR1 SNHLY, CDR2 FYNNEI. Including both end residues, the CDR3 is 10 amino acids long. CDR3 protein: CASKGGETTV.

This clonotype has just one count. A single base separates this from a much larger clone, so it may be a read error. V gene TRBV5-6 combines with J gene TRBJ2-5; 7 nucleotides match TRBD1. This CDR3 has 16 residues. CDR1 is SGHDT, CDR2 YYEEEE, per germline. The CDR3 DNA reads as TGTGCCAGCAGCTTGAGACAGGGAAGGTTGGGAGAGATCCAGTACTTC. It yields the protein CASSLRQGRLGEIQYF.